Sequencing of this T cell receptor beta chain was carried out in a study of T cells in Graves' hyperthyroidism and ophthalmopathy (dated by TCRdb to the late 2010s). As for the study more broadly: Peripheral blood samples were taken at initial diagnosis, before any treatment was given. To identify TCR V-J signatures that set the groups apart, the researchers used a discovery cohort of about a hundred patients, made up of around 42 with Graves' ophthalmopathy and some 58 with stable Graves' hyperthyroidism. Whether ophthalmopathy could be predicted prospectively was tested in an independent validation cohort made up of fewer than 20 hyperthyroidism patients plus 17 patients who later progressed to ophthalmopathy. For training and testing, the 95 to 100 patients in the discovery cohort were randomly divided in a 7:3 ratio. The study also compared thyroid tissue and blood T-cell repertoires from about six Graves' hyperthyroidism patients. After sampling, hyperthyroidism patients received methimazole starting at 30 mg daily, and ophthalmopathy patients received high-dose intravenous methylprednisolone. TCR Vbeta CDR3 sequencing of 135 peripheral blood samples (under 45 ophthalmopathy, 75 to 80 hyperthyroidism and roughly 17 progressor patients) is reported in the paper. Study-level results and caveats: In validation, the model predicted progression to ophthalmopathy a median of 6.5 months before onset, with about 70% sensitivity and 72.22% specificity. A 13 V-J signature model separated ophthalmopathy from stable hyperthyroidism, with around 91% sensitivity and 81% to 82% specificity in cross-validation and 80%/75% in testing. Blood samples also contained most of the expanded thyroid clonotypes (frequency above 0.001), which suggests that blood repertoires may reflect thyroid immune responses. Sample size was not statistically predetermined, and investigators were not blinded to group allocation.

The CDR3 starts with the cysteine, ends with the phenylalanine, and has 14 residues. Only the CDR3 DNA stays, 42 bases, in frame from base 1. V loses 5 bases of germline sequence and J loses 0 bases, and the interval between the two ends is 11 bases. The germline V gene (reference sequence) yields DFQATT for CDR1 and SNEGSKA for CDR2. This clonotype has only a few counts. The antigen it binds to is not known. No clone much larger than this one lies a single base away; base qualities are absent. The TCR beta CDR3 regions were amplified from RNA transcripts. The TCR CDR3 was subjected to a first round of RT-PCR using the HTBI primer set and the Qiagen OneStep RT-PCR kit. Libraries were constructed in a second round of multiplex PCR, after which size selection and purification were carried out. Paired-end sequencing of the libraries was performed with 100 bp reads on an Illumina HiSeq2000. For the original study's pipeline: SOAPnuke was used to process the raw data, removing reads that contained adapters or uncalled bases, had a mean Phred below 15, or lacked an exact match to the constant primer or identifier. High-quality paired reads were merged with COPE v1.2.5, and unique nucleotide sequences were defined as clonotypes. MiTCR v1.1 was used to align clonotypes to the IMGT TRBV, TRBD and TRBJ reference segments. Only V-J combinations with frequency above 0.0001, covering about 99% of repertoires, were analysed. The TCS score was defined as the ratio of F50 (clonal expansion) to E x V (chaos), calculated using BLOSUM62-based TCRdist between CDR3 peptides within each V-J. Welch's t-statistics and random forest reduced roughly 530 V-J features to about 13, which were used in a naive Bayes classifier (R e1071). TCRdb ran its own pipeline on the public reads, namely fastp trimming at Q25 and MiXCR clone calling, and kept in-frame beta chains. A single entry per CDR3 protein holds the most common genes and DNA from its merged rows. The V and J calls were not made by the authors but by TCRdb's processing. The table for this sample lists a few hundred thousand distinct CDR3 sequences; around 21% of them were counted only once. The ten largest clonotypes hold approximately 25% of the sample.

Stable Graves' hyperthyroidism was defined as the absence of progression to ophthalmopathy over 18 months of follow-up. Hyperthyroidism patients were newly diagnosed, had a disease duration of under 2 months, and were aged 18 to 65 years. Any patient with an uncontrolled infection, another autoimmune disease, pregnancy or lactation was excluded. Diagnoses were established on the basis of clinical symptoms, serum thyroxine and TRAb, thyroid ultrasound, and orbital computed tomography. PBMCs were separated from 7.5 to 10 ml of fresh peripheral blood using Ficoll-Paque density gradient centrifugation. Total RNA was extracted with Trizol reagent, and quality was checked on an Agilent 2100 Bioanalyzer.

This receptor chain uses TRBV20-1 and TRBJ1-5; the D region possibly corresponds to TRBD1 (5 bases align). The sequencing input was blood. This TCR came from a man aged 18 to 29 with Graves' hyperthyroidism. The CDR3 reads as follows: CSAGRDDSNQPQHF. The base sequence is TGCAGTGCTGGTAGGGACGATAGCAATCAGCCCCAGCATTTT.